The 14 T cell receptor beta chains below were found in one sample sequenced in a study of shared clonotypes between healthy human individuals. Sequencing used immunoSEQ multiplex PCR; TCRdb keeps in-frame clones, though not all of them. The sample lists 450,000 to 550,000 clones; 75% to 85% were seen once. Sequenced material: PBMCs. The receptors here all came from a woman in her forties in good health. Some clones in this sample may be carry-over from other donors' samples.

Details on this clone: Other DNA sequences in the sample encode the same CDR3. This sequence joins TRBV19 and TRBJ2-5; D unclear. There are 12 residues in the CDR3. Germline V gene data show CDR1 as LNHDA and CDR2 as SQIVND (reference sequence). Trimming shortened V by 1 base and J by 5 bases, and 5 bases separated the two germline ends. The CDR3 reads CASSIAGETQYF. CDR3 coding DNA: TGTGCCAGTAGTATAGCCGGGGAGACCCAGTACTTC.

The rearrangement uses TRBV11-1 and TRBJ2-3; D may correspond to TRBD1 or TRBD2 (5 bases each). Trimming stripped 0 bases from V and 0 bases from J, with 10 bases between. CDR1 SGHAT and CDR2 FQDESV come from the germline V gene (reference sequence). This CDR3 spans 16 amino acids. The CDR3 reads CASSLAGDVSTDTQYF. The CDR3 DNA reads TGTGCCAGCAGCTTAGCGGGGGACGTTAGCACAGATACGCAGTATTTT.

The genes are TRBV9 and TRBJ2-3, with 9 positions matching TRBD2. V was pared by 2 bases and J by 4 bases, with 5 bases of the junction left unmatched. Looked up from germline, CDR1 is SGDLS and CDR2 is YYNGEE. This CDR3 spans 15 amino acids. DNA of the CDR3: TGTGCCAGCAGCGTCGGCGGGAGGGACCCAGATACGCAGTATTTT. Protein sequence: CASSVGGRDPDTQYF.

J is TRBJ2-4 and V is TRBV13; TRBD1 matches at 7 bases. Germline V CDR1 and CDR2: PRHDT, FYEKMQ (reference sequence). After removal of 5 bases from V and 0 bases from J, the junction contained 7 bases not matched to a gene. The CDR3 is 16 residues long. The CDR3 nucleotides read TGTGCCAGCAGCCCCTGGACAGGAATAGCCAAAAACATTCAGTACTTC. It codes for CASSPWTGIAKNIQYF.

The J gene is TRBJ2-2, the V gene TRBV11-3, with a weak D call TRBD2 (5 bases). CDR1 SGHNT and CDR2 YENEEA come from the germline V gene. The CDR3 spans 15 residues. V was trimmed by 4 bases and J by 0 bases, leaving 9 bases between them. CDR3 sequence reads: CASSSGGPNTGELFF. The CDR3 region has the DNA TGTGCCAGCAGCTCCGGCGGGCCGAACACCGGGGAGCTGTTTTTT.

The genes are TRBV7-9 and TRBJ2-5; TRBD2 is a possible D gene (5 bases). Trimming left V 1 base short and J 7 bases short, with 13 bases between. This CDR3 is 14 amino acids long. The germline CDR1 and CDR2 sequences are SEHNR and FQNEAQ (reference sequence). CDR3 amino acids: CASSLEAGLGTQYF. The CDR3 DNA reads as TGTGCCAGCAGCTTAGAGGCCGGACTGGGGACCCAGTACTTC.

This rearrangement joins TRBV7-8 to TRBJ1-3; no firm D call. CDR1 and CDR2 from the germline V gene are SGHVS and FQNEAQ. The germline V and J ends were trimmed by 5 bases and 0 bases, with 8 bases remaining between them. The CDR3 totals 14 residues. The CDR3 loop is CASSRLSSGNTIYF. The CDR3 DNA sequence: TGTGCCAGCAGCCGACTTAGCTCTGGAAACACCATATATTTT.

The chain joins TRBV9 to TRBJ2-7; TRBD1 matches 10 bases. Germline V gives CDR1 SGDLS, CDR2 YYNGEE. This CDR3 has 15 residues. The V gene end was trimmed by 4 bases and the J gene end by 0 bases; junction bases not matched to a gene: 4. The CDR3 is CASSRRTGGSYEQYF. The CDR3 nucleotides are TGTGCCAGCAGCAGACGGACAGGGGGCTCCTACGAGCAGTACTTC.

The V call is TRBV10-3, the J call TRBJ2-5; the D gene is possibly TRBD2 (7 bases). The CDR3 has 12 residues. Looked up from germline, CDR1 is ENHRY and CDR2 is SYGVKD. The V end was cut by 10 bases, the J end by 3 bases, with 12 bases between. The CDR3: CASSGTKETQYF. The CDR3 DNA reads TGTGCCAGCAGCGGGACAAAAGAGACCCAGTACTTC.

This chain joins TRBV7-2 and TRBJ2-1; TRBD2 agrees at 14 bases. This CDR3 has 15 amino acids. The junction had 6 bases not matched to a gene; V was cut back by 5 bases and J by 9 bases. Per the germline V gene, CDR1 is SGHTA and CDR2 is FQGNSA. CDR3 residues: CASSTGLAGVFEQFF. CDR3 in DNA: TGTGCCAGCAGCACGGGACTAGCGGGAGTCTTTGAGCAGTTCTTC.

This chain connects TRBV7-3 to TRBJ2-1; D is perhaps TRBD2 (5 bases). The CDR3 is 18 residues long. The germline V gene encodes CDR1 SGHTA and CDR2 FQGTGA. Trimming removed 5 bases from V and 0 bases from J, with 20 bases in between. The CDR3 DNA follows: TGTGCCAGCAGCCCAGGAATAGGAGCGGAGAGCTCCTACAATGAGCAGTTCTTC. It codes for CASSPGIGAESSYNEQFF. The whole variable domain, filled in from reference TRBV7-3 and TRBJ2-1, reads GAGVSQTPSNKVTEKGKYVELRCDPISGHTALYWYRQSLGQGPEFLIYFQGTGAADDSGLPNDRFFAVRPEGSVSTLKIQRTERGDSAVYLCASSPGIGAESSYNEQFFGPGTRLTVL.

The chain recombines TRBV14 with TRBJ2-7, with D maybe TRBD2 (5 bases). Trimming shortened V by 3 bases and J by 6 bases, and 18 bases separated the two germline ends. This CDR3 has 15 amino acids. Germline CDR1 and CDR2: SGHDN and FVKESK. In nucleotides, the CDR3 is TGTGCCAGCAGCCATCGGACTCCTGCAGCTAGCGAGCAGTACTTC. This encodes CASSHRTPAASEQYF.

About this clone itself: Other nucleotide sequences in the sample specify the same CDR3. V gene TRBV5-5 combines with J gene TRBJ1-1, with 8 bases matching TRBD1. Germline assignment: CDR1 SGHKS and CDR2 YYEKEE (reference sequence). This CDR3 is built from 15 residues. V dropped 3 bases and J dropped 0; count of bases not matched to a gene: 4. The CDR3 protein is CASSWGTGMNTEAFF. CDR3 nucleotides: TGTGCCAGCAGCTGGGGGACAGGAATGAACACTGAAGCTTTCTTT.

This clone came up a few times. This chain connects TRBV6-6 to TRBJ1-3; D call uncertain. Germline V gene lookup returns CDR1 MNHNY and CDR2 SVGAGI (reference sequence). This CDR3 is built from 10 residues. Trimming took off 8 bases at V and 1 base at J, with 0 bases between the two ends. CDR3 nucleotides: TGTGCCAGCTCTGGAAACACCATATATTTT. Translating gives CASSGNTIYF.